This T cell receptor beta chain appears in the sequencing data of a study of T-cell reconstitution after alpha-beta-depleted transplantation in children. Germline-derived CDR1 and CDR2 are SGHRS and YFSETQ. The CDR3 is made up of 15 amino acids. V lost 5 bases, J lost 0 bases, and 15 bases lay in between. Library preparation (for TCRbeta) was performed with unique molecular identifiers. TCRdb itself ran the PCR reads through MiXCR, one entry per CDR3 protein. This table holds some 600,000 distinct CDR3 sequences, roughly 17% found once. In its sample, this clonotype was seen many times. Sequenced here: PBMCs from the stem cell graft donor, sampled from the stem cell graft. The origin of this receptor is a human donor who donated a stem cell graft to a child with acute myeloid leukemia. J is TRBJ2-7 and V is TRBV5-1; tentative D call: TRBD1 (6 bases). The CDR3 loop reads CASSAGADSSYEQYV. DNA for the CDR3: TGCGCCAGCAGTGCAGGGGCAGACTCCTCCTACGAGCAGTACGTC.